This TCR beta chain was recorded in a study of T cell changes during pregnancy in multiple sclerosis. TCRdb's copy holds only in-frame clones and misses some; the assay was immunoSEQ multiplex PCR. Of 85,000 to 120,000 clones in the sample, around 90% were seen once. V dropped 6 bases and J dropped 5 bases, with 18 bases sitting between them. The germline gives CDR1 MDHEN, CDR2 SYDVKM. The CDR3 contains 15 residues. The V and J genes are TRBV28 and TRBJ2-3; possibly TRBD2 for D (6 bases). Source: peripheral blood, taken after pregnancy. The receptor comes from a female donor with multiple sclerosis, enrolled in a pregnancy study. The CDR3 region is CASSISGLLGDTQYF. The CDR3 DNA sequence: TGTGCCAGCAGCATTAGCGGATTGCTAGGAGATACGCAGTATTTT.